These 30 T cell receptor beta chains share one sample of origin, sequenced in a study of Graves' ophthalmopathy and Graves' hyperthyroidism. CDR3 regions of TCR beta were amplified from RNA transcripts. HTBI-primed RT-PCR formed the first round, and a multiplex PCR formed the second. TCRdb reanalysed the multiplex PCR reads using MiXCR and keeps one entry per CDR3 protein. Here the sample spans about 590,000 distinct CDR3 sequences, 39% being singletons. Specimen: peripheral blood or thyroid tissue (not recorded which). These receptors were obtained from an adult man with Graves' hyperthyroidism.

At least ten counts were recorded for this clonotype. The genes are TRBV29-1 and TRBJ1-1, with 9 bases that match TRBD1. Germline V CDR1 and CDR2: SQVTM, ANQGSEA. The CDR3 is made up of 12 amino acids. The junction had 6 bases not matched to a gene; V was cut back by 7 bases and J by 6 bases. The CDR3 reads CSGGTGRAEAFF. CDR3 coding DNA: TGCAGCGGCGGGACAGGGAGGGCTGAAGCTTTCTTT.

The sample holds many counts of this clonotype. The V call is TRBV7-9, the J call TRBJ2-7, with a possible D match to TRBD2 (5 bases). V lost 1 base to trimming and J lost 2 bases, with 15 bases between them. CDR1 is SEHNR and CDR2 is FQNEAQ in the germline V gene (reference sequence). This CDR3 region has 16 residues. In nucleotides, the CDR3 is TGTGCCAGCAGCTTAGTGCCTAGGCGGGTTGCCTACGAGCAGTACTTC. As protein: CASSLVPRRVAYEQYF.

This clonotype was seen many times. The chain uses TRBV19 and TRBJ2-7; no definite D call. The germline gives CDR1 LNHDA, CDR2 SQIVND (reference sequence). Trimming removed 3 bases from V and 2 bases from J, with 8 bases in between. The CDR3 covers 13 residues. The CDR3 loop reads CASSIQLTYEQYF. The CDR3 coding sequence is TGTGCCAGTAGTATCCAGTTGACCTACGAGCAGTACTTC.

V gene TRBV10-3 combines with J gene TRBJ1-1; D is unclear. V gave up 5 bases and J gave up 4 bases, with 14 bases separating them. CDR1 is ENHRY and CDR2 is SYGVKD in the germline V gene. The length of the CDR3 is 14 residues. CDR3: CAISSTKGGTEAFF. In DNA, the CDR3 is TGTGCCATCAGTTCAACGAAAGGTGGCACTGAAGCTTTCTTT.

In this sample, this clonotype turned up many times. J is TRBJ2-7 and V is TRBV10-3, with TRBD1 matching 8 bases. The V gene's germline CDR1 is ENHRY and CDR2 SYGVKD. V dropped 8 bases and J dropped 5; count of bases not matched to a gene: 8. This CDR3 has 13 residues. CDR3 residues: CAIGEDRVHEQYF. CDR3 sequence (DNA): TGTGCCATCGGAGAGGACAGGGTGCACGAGCAGTACTTC.

This clonotype was recorded only once. This chain joins TRBV29-1 and TRBJ1-2, with a tentative D call TRBD1 (6 bases). Trimming shortened V by 7 bases and J by 4 bases, and 13 bases separated the two germline ends. The V gene's germline CDR1 is SQVTM and CDR2 ANQGSEA. This CDR3 spans 12 amino acids. The CDR3 DNA is TGCAGCGGCCGAATACAGGGCTATGGCTACACCTTC. Protein sequence: CSGRIQGYGYTF.

This clonotype came up many times. The chain carries TRBV10-3 and TRBJ1-5; D not certain. The CDR3 is 14 residues long. Trimming left V 10 bases short and J 0 bases short, with 13 bases between. Germline V gene sequence: CDR1 ENHRY, CDR2 SYGVKD. In DNA form, the CDR3 reads TGTGCCAGTGCAGCCGTTAATAGCAATCAGCCCCAGCATTTT. Protein sequence: CASAAVNSNQPQHF.

V gene TRBV7-8 combines with J gene TRBJ2-7; the match to TRBD1 covers 7 bases. Germline V CDR1 and CDR2: SGHVS, FQNEAQ. Trimming at V came to 7 bases and at J to 2 bases, leaving 8 bases not matched to a gene. The CDR3 consists of 14 residues. The CDR3 DNA sequence: TGTGCCAGCACCGGGACAGAAATTACCTACGAGCAGTACTTC. Translated: CASTGTEITYEQYF.

The chain couples TRBV7-2 to TRBJ2-3; TRBD2 is a possible D gene (6 bases). CDR1 is SGHTA, CDR2 FQGNSA, per germline. V was pared by 1 base and J by 5 bases, with 10 bases between. The CDR3 covers 14 residues. This CDR3 reads CASSLGFGGDTQYF. DNA for the CDR3: TGTGCCAGCAGCTTAGGGTTCGGGGGAGATACGCAGTATTTT. Based on the CDR3 plus reference TRBV7-2 and TRBJ2-3, the full variable domain is GAGVSQSPSNKVTEKGKDVELRCDPISGHTALYWYRQSLGQGLEFLIYFQGNSAPDKSGLPSDRFSAERTGGSVSTLTIQRTQQEDSAVYLCASSLGFGGDTQYFGPGTRLTVL.

This clonotype was counted ten times or more. The V call is TRBV19, the J call TRBJ1-1; D gene unclear. The CDR3 covers 13 residues. Germline V gene lookup returns CDR1 LNHDA and CDR2 SQIVND (reference sequence). The V end lost 5 bases, the J end lost 4 bases, and 11 bases lay between the germline ends. The CDR3 nucleotides read TGTGCCAGTAGTTTACGGGGTTCCACTGAAGCTTTCTTT. Translated: CASSLRGSTEAFF.

This sequence joins TRBV7-6 and TRBJ2-2; 11 nucleotides agree with TRBD1. The germline V gene encodes CDR1 SGHVS and CDR2 FNYEAQ. Trimming at V came to 5 bases and at J to 8 bases, leaving 16 bases not matched to a gene. The length of the CDR3 is 18 residues. The CDR3 here is CASSGSRWTGGAAGELFF. In DNA form, the CDR3 reads TGTGCCAGCAGCGGCAGTCGTTGGACAGGGGGCGCAGCTGGGGAGCTGTTTTTT. The complete variable domain, with remaining parts taken from reference TRBV7-6 and TRBJ2-2, reads GAGVSQSPRYKVTKRGQDVALRCDPISGHVSLYWYRQALGQGPEFLTYFNYEAQQDKSGLPNDRFSAERPEGSISTLTIQRTEQRDSAMYRCASSGSRWTGGAAGELFFGEGSRLTVL.

This clonotype was found many times. The chain combines TRBV5-1 with TRBJ1-2, with D unresolved. Germline V gives CDR1 SGHRS, CDR2 YFSETQ. The CDR3 consists of 14 residues. The V gene lost 4 bases and the J gene lost 2 bases, with 12 bases spanning the gap. CDR3 DNA: TGCGCCAGCAGCCATACGCATGGAAACTATGGCTACACCTTC. It codes for CASSHTHGNYGYTF. The variable domain in full, completed from reference TRBV5-1 and TRBJ1-2, reads KAGVTQTPRYLIKTRGQQVTLSCSPISGHRSVSWYQQTPGQGLQFLFEYFSETQRNKGNFPGRFSGRQFSNSRSEMNVSTLELGDSALYLCASSHTHGNYGYTFGSGTRLTVV.

This sequence joins TRBV2 and TRBJ1-4; TRBD1 might be the D (6 bases). The CDR3 sequence is 12 residues long. The V end was cut by 6 bases, the J end by 8 bases, with 10 bases between. In germline, CDR1 is SNHLY, CDR2 FYNNEI. As DNA, the CDR3 is TGTGCCAGCAGGGCCCAGGGGGAAAAACTGTTTTTT. It specifies CASRAQGEKLFF.

This clonotype occurred many times. This chain uses TRBV9 with TRBJ1-3, with TRBD1 identical over 11 bases. This CDR3 comprises 16 residues. CDR1 and CDR2 (germline): SGDLS, YYNGEE. J was trimmed by 0 bases and V by 3 bases; bases with no gene match: 2. In nucleotides, the CDR3 is TGTGCCAGCAGCGAGGGGACAGGGGGCTCTGGAAACACCATATATTTT. Encoded protein: CASSEGTGGSGNTIYF. The full variable domain, its missing parts supplied by reference TRBV9 and TRBJ1-3, is DSGVTQTPKHLITATGQRVTLRCSPRSGDLSVYWYQQSLDQGLQFLIQYYNGEERAKGNILERFSAQQFPDLHSELNLSSLELGDSALYFCASSEGTGGSGNTIYFGEGSWLTVV.

The rearrangement links TRBV12-3 or TRBV12-4 to TRBJ2-5, with D possibly being TRBD1 or TRBD2 (6 bases each). The better agreement between TRBJ2-1 and the DNA end casts doubt on the J call. The CDR3 is 13 residues long. The CDR3 sequence is CASSLKGGNEQFF. In DNA form, the CDR3 reads TGTGCCAGCAGTCTCAAAGGGGGGAATGAGCAGTTCTTC.

The rearrangement joins TRBV5-1 to TRBJ2-7, with 8 positions matching TRBD2. The DNA end favors TRBJ2-1, so the J call may be wrong. Looked up from germline, CDR1 is SGHRS and CDR2 is YFSETQ. This CDR3 comprises 17 residues. CDR3 nucleotides: TGCGCCAGCAGCCCCAGGTCGGTTAGCGGGAATTTCGATGAGCAGTTCTTC. It codes for CASSPRSVSGNFDEQFF.

CDR3 sequence (DNA): TGTGCCAGCAGCCGCATGACAGGCCACGAGCAGTACTTC. It encodes CASSRMTGHEQYF. This sequence joins TRBV7-9 and TRBJ2-7; D may be TRBD1 (6 bases). The V end lost 5 bases, the J end lost 5 bases, and 13 bases lay between the germline ends. Germline V CDR1 and CDR2: SEHNR, FQNEAQ (reference sequence). The length of the CDR3 is 13 residues.

This clonotype was detected many times. The chain couples TRBV29-1 to TRBJ2-2; no clear D gene. The CDR3 is made up of 11 amino acids. V was trimmed by 2 bases and J by 6 bases, leaving 4 bases between them. Germline CDR1 and CDR2: SQVTM and ANQGSEA. CDR3 sequence (DNA): TGCAGCGTTGAACGCCCCGGGGAGCTGTTTTTT. Its translation: CSVERPGELFF.

The chain employs TRBV7-9 and TRBJ2-7; 12 bases are a match to TRBD2. CDR3 length: 16 residues. V trimming: 1 base; J trimming: 7 bases; junction bases outside the gene matches: 8. Germline V gene sequence: CDR1 SEHNR, CDR2 FQNEAQ (reference sequence). The CDR3 loop reads CASSLESLAGGDEQYF. The CDR3 DNA reads as TGTGCCAGCAGCTTAGAATCGCTAGCGGGAGGGGATGAGCAGTACTTC.

With respect to this clonotype: Just one base apart from a much larger clone, this may be a read error. V is TRBV20-1 and J is TRBJ2-5; D is possibly TRBD2 (7 bases). The CDR3 sequence is 13 residues long. Germline CDR1 reads DFQATT; CDR2 reads SNEGSKA (reference sequence). The germline V and J ends were trimmed by 7 bases and 1 base, with 13 bases remaining between them. Here the CDR3 DNA reads TGCAGTGGTAAGGCGGGGGCCCAAGAGACCCAGTACTTC. It yields the protein CSGKAGAQETQYF.

The sample holds one count of this clonotype. The gene calls are TRBV19 and TRBJ1-2; possible D gene TRBD1, 5 bases. Germline V gives CDR1 LNHDA, CDR2 SQIVND (reference sequence). The CDR3 is 10 residues long. V was pared by 7 bases and J by 10 bases, with 10 bases between. The CDR3 loop is CASKGLAYTF. CDR3 in DNA: TGTGCCAGTAAGGGGCTAGCCTACACCTTC.

This clonotype was recorded only once. This chain uses TRBV10-3 with TRBJ2-5, with D tentatively TRBD2 (5 bases). Germline values: CDR1 ENHRY, CDR2 SYGVKD. The CDR3 is 16 residues long. V dropped 2 bases and J dropped 9 bases, with 22 bases sitting between them. CDR3 in amino acids: CAISEAIRDQTMAQYF. Written as DNA, the CDR3 is TGTGCCATCAGTGAGGCCATCCGGGATCAGACTATGGCCCAGTACTTC.

This clonotype was observed at least ten times. The J gene is TRBJ2-6, the V gene TRBV11-3; D is unresolved. Germline V lookup: CDR1 SGHNT, CDR2 YENEEA. The CDR3 covers 15 residues. V was trimmed by 4 bases and J by 0 bases, leaving 7 bases between them. The CDR3 bases are TGTGCCAGCAGCTGGTCAGGCTCTGGGGCCAACGTCCTGACTTTC. Protein product: CASSWSGSGANVLTF.

At least ten counts were recorded for this clonotype. This CDR3 reads CSARAGGGSPLHF. The CDR3 coding sequence is TGCAGTGCCAGGGCCGGGGGAGGATCACCCCTCCACTTT. The chain uses TRBV20-1 and TRBJ1-6, with D perhaps TRBD1 (5 bases). Looked up from germline, CDR1 is DFQATT and CDR2 is SNEGSKA (reference sequence). The CDR3 covers 13 residues. Trimming took off 6 bases at V and 10 bases at J, with 16 bases between the two ends.

In its sample, this clonotype was seen a few times. The V call is TRBV28, the J call TRBJ1-5; TRBD1 matches at 8 bases. CDR3 size: 18 residues. V shed 1 base, J shed 0 bases, and the junction held 8 bases outside the gene matches. The germline CDR1 and CDR2 sequences are MDHEN and SYDVKM. The chain's CDR3 is CASSLSRWDRYSNQPQHF. The DNA for the CDR3 is TGTGCCAGCAGTTTATCGCGGTGGGACAGGTATAGCAATCAGCCCCAGCATTTT.

The table lists this clonotype with many counts. The chain joins TRBV7-9 to TRBJ1-1; maybe TRBD1 (5 bases). The CDR3 contains 16 residues. V was clipped by 5 bases and J by 1 base, with 17 bases between them. Germline V CDR1 and CDR2: SEHNR, FQNEAQ (reference sequence). CDR3 nucleotides: TGTGCCAGCAGCCTCCTAGGCCGGGGGAGGAACACTGAAGCTTTCTTT. This codes for CASSLLGRGRNTEAFF.

V is TRBV7-9 and J is TRBJ2-5; D is uncertain. Per germline, CDR1 SEHNR and CDR2 FQNEAQ (reference sequence). CDR3 length: 15 residues. The V and J ends lost 5 bases and 5 bases respectively, with 18 bases between them. Here the CDR3 reads CASSTPAGGWETQYF. Here the CDR3 DNA reads TGTGCCAGCAGCACCCCAGCAGGTGGCTGGGAGACCCAGTACTTC. Full variable domain (rest looked up from reference TRBV7-9 and TRBJ2-5): DTGVSQNPRHKITKRGQNVTFRCDPISEHNRLYWYRQTLGQGPEFLTYFQNEAQLEKSRLLSDRFSAERPKGSFSTLEIQRTEQGDSAMYLCASSTPAGGWETQYFGPGTRLLVL.

This clonotype has a count of ten or more. J is TRBJ1-1 and V is TRBV6-5; TRBD1 is a possible D gene (5 bases). The CDR3 sequence is 14 residues long. The V end was cut by 7 bases, the J end by 6 bases, with 18 bases between. Germline V gene sequence: CDR1 MNHEY, CDR2 SVGAGI. CDR3 bases: TGTGCCAGCACCGACCAGGGAGGGGCGGCTGAAGCTTTCTTT. Translated, it gives CASTDQGGAAEAFF.

The chain links TRBV19 to TRBJ2-7; possibly TRBD1 for D (6 bases). The germline V gene encodes CDR1 LNHDA and CDR2 SQIVND (reference sequence). V shed 3 bases and J shed 0 bases, with 9 bases lying between them. The CDR3 has 14 amino acids. The CDR3 DNA follows: TGTGCCAGTAGTATCGACAGGAGCTCCTACGAGCAGTACTTC. The encoded protein is CASSIDRSSYEQYF.

This chain connects TRBV30 to TRBJ1-1; D call uncertain. CDR1 is GTSNPN, CDR2 SVGIG, per germline (reference sequence). The CDR3 is 10 amino acids. Trimming pared 3 bases from V and 6 bases from J, leaving 5 bases between. CDR3 sequence (DNA): TGTGCCTGGAGATATCCTGAAGCTTTCTTT. It yields the protein CAWRYPEAFF.